The clone carrying this TCR beta chain has only a few counts. The data are from a study of T-cell memory formation after mild COVID-19. For the study at large: TCR clusters were largely donor specific.

Via MiXCR, TCRdb re-called the 5' RACE reads, giving one row per CDR3 protein. The repertoire consists of approximately 430,000 distinct CDR3 sequences, with 20% to 25% occurring once and the leading ten covering roughly 13%. CDR3 length: 14 amino acids. Germline V gene lookup returns CDR1 SGHRS and CDR2 YFSETQ. Trimming left V 3 bases short and J 7 bases short, with 11 bases between. The rearrangement links TRBV5-1 to TRBJ1-6; no clear D. This receptor was obtained from an adult woman who had mild COVID-19 (a few samples of this study predate the infection). Cell type and time point are not known. Sequenced material: PBMCs or a T cell subset sorted from them (not recorded which). The CDR3 sequence: CASSSSNGNSPLHF. Here the CDR3 DNA reads TGCGCCAGCAGCTCCTCCAACGGGAATTCACCCCTCCACTTT.